This TCR beta chain was retrieved from a study of blood T cell repertoires in COVID-19. For the study at large: The United States, Italy and Spain provided the acute and convalescent COVID-19 samples. PBMCs, B-cell-depleted T cells, or T cells provided the cDNA or gDNA that made up the material.

This clone was observed a handful of times. Germline assignment: CDR1 SGHTA and CDR2 FQGNSA. There are 16 residues in the CDR3. The V gene end was trimmed by 1 base and the J gene end by 5 bases; junction bases not matched to a gene: 7. Original data processing: Counts of nucleated cells, estimated from reference gene primer amplification, were obtained. Sequenced by immunoSEQ multiplex PCR; TCRdb stores in-frame clones only, minus some. The V and J calls and clone size come from that table; D and trimming were worked out from the DNA. Of approximately 150,000 clones listed, around 84% are singletons.

Material: peripheral blood. The V gene is TRBV7-2, the J gene TRBJ1-5; 8 nucleotides line up with TRBD1. The clonotype originates from a human donor with acute or convalescent COVID-19. The donor label of this sample is uncertain. The CDR3 is CASSLDGRGRDQPQHF. CDR3 sequence (DNA): TGTGCCAGCAGCTTAGACGGCAGGGGGCGAGATCAGCCCCAGCATTTT.